The next 2 T cell receptor beta chains were all read from a single sample in a study of control samples from healthy donors and cancer patients. TCRdb keeps only in-frame clones here, not all; method: immunoSEQ multiplex PCR. The table has some 410,000 clones, 90% seen once. Sequenced sample: PBMCs. These receptors all come from a middle-aged man with head and neck cancer.

The rearrangement joins TRBV9 to TRBJ1-4, with D unresolved. This CDR3 is 13 amino acids long. The germline CDR1 and CDR2 sequences are SGDLS and YYNGEE. V was cut by 0 bases and J by 8 bases, with 8 bases left in between. The CDR3 loop reads CASSVGEGEKLFF. Here the CDR3 DNA reads TGTGCCAGCAGCGTAGGCGAGGGAGAAAAACTGTTTTTT.

This clone has just one count. The rearrangement uses TRBV4-1 and TRBJ1-1, with TRBD1 as a possible D gene (6 bases). V was trimmed by 1 base and J by 5 bases, leaving 14 bases between them. The CDR3 length is 15 residues. Germline V gene lookup returns CDR1 MGHRA and CDR2 YSYEKL. The CDR3 sequence is CASSQGGTSVTEAFF. The CDR3 bases are TGCGCCAGCAGCCAAGGGGGGACATCGGTAACTGAAGCTTTCTTT.